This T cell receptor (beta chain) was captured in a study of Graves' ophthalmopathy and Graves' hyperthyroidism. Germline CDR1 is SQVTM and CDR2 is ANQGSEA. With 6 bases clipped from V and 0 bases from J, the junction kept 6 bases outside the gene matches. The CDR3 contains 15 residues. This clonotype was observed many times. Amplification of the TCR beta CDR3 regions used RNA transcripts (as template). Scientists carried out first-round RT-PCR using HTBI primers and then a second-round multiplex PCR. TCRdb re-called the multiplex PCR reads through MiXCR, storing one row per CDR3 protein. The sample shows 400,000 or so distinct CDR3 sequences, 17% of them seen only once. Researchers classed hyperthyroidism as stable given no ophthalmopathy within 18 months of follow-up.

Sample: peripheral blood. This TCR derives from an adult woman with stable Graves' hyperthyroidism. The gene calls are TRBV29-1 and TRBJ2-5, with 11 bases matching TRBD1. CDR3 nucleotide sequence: TGCAGCGTGACCGGGACAGGGGGTAACCAAGAGACCCAGTACTTC. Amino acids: CSVTGTGGNQETQYF.